Shown below are 7 T cell receptor beta chains from a single sample sequenced in a study of monozygotic twins with cystic fibrosis. The repertoire was sequenced with immunoSEQ multiplex PCR; TCRdb's copy has only in-frame clones and lacks some. Of about 9,500 clones detected, roughly 98% appear once; the ten largest clones hold approximately 0.24%. The sample taken for sequencing was blood. The receptors were gathered from a girl aged 2 to 9 with cystic fibrosis.

The genes are TRBV7-2 and TRBJ2-1, with D unresolved. In germline, CDR1 is SGHTA, CDR2 FQGNSA. The CDR3 length is 14 residues. Trimming took 2 bases from V and 9 from J, leaving 14 bases between them. DNA of the CDR3: TGTGCCAGCAGCTTAATGGCGAGTAGGTTTGAGCAGTTCTTC. Encoded protein: CASSLMASRFEQFF.

The V call is TRBV6-5, the J call TRBJ2-3; maybe TRBD1 (6 bases). V was clipped by 8 bases and J by 2 bases, with 14 bases between them. The CDR3 sequence is 14 residues long. CDR1 and CDR2 (germline): MNHEY, SVGAGI. CDR3 sequence: CASSRRQATDTQYF. CDR3 sequence (DNA): TGTGCCAGCTCTCGGAGACAGGCCACAGATACGCAGTATTTT.

The gene calls are TRBV30 and TRBJ2-7; the match to TRBD2 covers 10 bases. Germline lookup yields CDR1 GTSNPN and CDR2 SVGIG (reference sequence). This CDR3 has 16 amino acids. V shed 0 bases and J 2 bases; nucleotides not matched to a gene: 7. This chain's CDR3 is CAWSVELAGRPYEQYF. CDR3 nucleotides: TGTGCCTGGAGTGTAGAACTAGCGGGACGGCCCTACGAGCAGTACTTC.

The CDR3 spells CASSLLVTSTDTQYF. The DNA for the CDR3 is TGTGCCAGCAGCCTCCTAGTTACATCCACAGATACGCAGTATTTT. The V gene is TRBV14, the J gene TRBJ2-3, with no clear D. The CDR3 loop spans 15 amino acids. Germline CDR1 and CDR2: SGHDN and FVKESK. V lost 4 bases and J 2 bases, leaving 13 bases between the germline ends.

The table lists this clone with a count of one. This chain connects TRBV7-9 to TRBJ2-3, with 13 bases identical to TRBD2. J gave up 1 base and V 5 bases, and 6 bases lay outside the gene matches. This CDR3 comprises 17 residues. In germline, CDR1 is SEHNR, CDR2 FQNEAQ (reference sequence). CDR3 nucleotide sequence: TGTGCCAGCAGCCGGACTAGCGGGAGTGGCGGCACAGATACGCAGTATTTT. Its protein product is CASSRTSGSGGTDTQYF.

The chain carries TRBV19 and TRBJ1-1; 7 nucleotides line up with TRBD1. The trim removed 4 bases at V and 4 bases at J, leaving 6 bases unmatched. The CDR3 is 14 residues long. The germline V gene encodes CDR1 LNHDA and CDR2 SQIVND (reference sequence). CDR3 region: CASSKAPGGTEAFF. As DNA, the CDR3 is TGTGCCAGTAGTAAGGCCCCAGGGGGCACTGAAGCTTTCTTT.

Here the CDR3 DNA reads TGCGCCAGCAGCTTGGTTAGGGTAAGGGTTGAGCAGTTCTTC. Its translation: CASSLVRVRVEQFF. The chain uses TRBV5-1 and TRBJ2-1; no clear D gene. The CDR3 contains 14 residues. In germline, CDR1 is SGHRS, CDR2 YFSETQ. The V end was cut by 0 bases, the J end by 9 bases, with 13 bases between.